Listed below are T cell receptor beta chains from one sample, sequenced in a study of T-cell reconstitution after alpha-beta-depleted transplantation in children. TCRdb redid the calling of the PCR reads with MiXCR, one entry per CDR3 protein. This sample has 400,000 to 550,000 distinct CDR3 sequences, with over 9.5% found just once. The specimen was PBMCs, collected before TCRalphabeta/CD19-depleted stem cell transplant. The source is a child aged 2 to 10 with inherited bone marrow failure, due to receive a stem cell transplant. Both conserved end residues are part of each CDR3. Each record gives: D gene, clone size, V gene, J gene, CDR3 protein, CDR3 DNA. The D gene is left open where the match is weak. A row's size may be missing; if present it is once, few, many or a size class.

>NA|NA|TRBV24-1|TRBJ2-1
CATSDPTGGPYNEQFF
TGTGCCACCAGTGACCCCACGGGGGGCCCCTACAATGAGCAGTTCTTC
>TRBD1|many|TRBV5-6|TRBJ1-1
CASSLGRGTEAFF
TGTGCCAGCAGCTTGGGCAGGGGGACTGAAGCTTTCTTT
>TRBD1|many|TRBV29-1|TRBJ1-1
CSVYARTGRGTEAFF
TGCAGCGTGTATGCAAGGACAGGTCGGGGCACTGAAGCTTTCTTT
>TRBD2|few|TRBV29-1|TRBJ2-2
CSVADGLAAGGELFF
TGCAGCGTTGCTGATGGACTAGCGGCAGGCGGGGAGCTGTTTTTT
>TRBD1|many|TRBV27|TRBJ1-3
CASSLTGGEGNTIYF
TGTGCCAGCAGTTTGACAGGGGGCGAGGGAAACACCATATATTTT
>NA|NA|TRBV27|TRBJ2-7
CASRTATAYEQYF
TGTGCCAGTCGAACAGCCACGGCCTACGAGCAGTACTTC
>NA|many|TRBV6-2/TRBV6-3|TRBJ2-3
CASSLSGTSTDTQYF
TGTGCCAGCAGTTTAAGCGGAACTAGCACAGATACGCAGTATTTT
>NA|many|TRBV19|TRBJ1-5
CASSIGGAPQHF
TGTGCCAGTAGTATAGGTGGGGCCCCCCAGCATTTT
>TRBD1|many|TRBV2|TRBJ1-2
CASRWGQLDYGYTF
TGTGCCAGCCGATGGGGACAGTTAGACTATGGCTACACCTTC
>TRBD1|few|TRBV27|TRBJ2-7
CASSFLRDRTYEQYF
TGTGCCAGCAGTTTCCTCCGGGACAGGACCTACGAGCAGTACTTC
>TRBD2|few|TRBV20-1|TRBJ2-5
CSARGREGRRETQYF
TGCAGTGCTAGAGGGCGGGAGGGCCGTCGGGAGACCCAGTACTTC
>TRBD1|many|TRBV4-3|TRBJ2-7
CASSQMTGDEQYF
TGCGCCAGCAGCCAGATGACAGGGGACGAGCAGTACTTC
>NA|few|TRBV20-1|TRBJ1-2
CSARVYYGYTF
TGCAGTGCTAGGGTATACTATGGCTACACCTTC
>NA|once|TRBV20-1|TRBJ1-1
CSARDMRDAEAFF
TGCAGTGCTAGAGATATGAGGGACGCTGAAGCTTTCTTT
>NA|many|TRBV5-1|TRBJ2-7
CASSLSAGLGEQYF
TGCGCCAGCAGCTTGTCGGCGGGATTGGGCGAGCAGTACTTC
>NA|many|TRBV12-3/TRBV12-4|TRBJ2-7
CASSPFEGNGPYEQYF
TGTGCCAGCAGTCCCTTTGAGGGGAACGGTCCCTACGAGCAGTACTTC
>NA|many|TRBV6-2/TRBV6-3|TRBJ1-5
CASSYDHTGEDQPQHF
TGTGCCAGCAGTTACGACCACACCGGGGAGGATCAGCCCCAGCATTTT
>NA|few|TRBV6-1|TRBJ2-7
CASRTPGLRSTYEQYF
TGTGCCAGCAGGACCCCGGGACTGCGCTCCACCTACGAGCAGTACTTC
>NA|once|TRBV5-4|TRBJ2-5
CASSLPGDQETQYF
TGTGCCAGCAGCTTACCGGGGGACCAAGAGACCCAGTACTTC
>TRBD1|many|TRBV5-4|TRBJ1-2
CASSDRDSYGYTF
TGTGCCAGCAGCGATCGGGACAGCTATGGCTACACCTTC
>TRBD2|many|TRBV5-1|TRBJ2-3
CASSLRLAVGTDTQYF
TGCGCCAGCAGCTTACGACTAGCTGTTGGTACAGATACGCAGTATTTT
>TRBD1|many|TRBV7-9|TRBJ2-7
CASSLTGDEQYF
TGTGCCAGCAGCCTCACAGGGGACGAGCAGTACTTC
>NA|many|TRBV5-1|TRBJ2-1
CASSLAISRGLNEQFF
TGCGCCAGCAGCTTGGCCATCAGTAGGGGTTTGAATGAGCAGTTCTTC
>NA|many|TRBV11-2|TRBJ2-3
CASSFLRTRVGLSTSTDTQYF
TGTGCCAGCAGCTTCCTAAGGACCCGCGTTGGGCTTTCGACTAGCACAGATACGCAGTATTTT
>NA|NA|TRBV20-1|TRBJ2-1
CSARGYSYNEQFF
TGCAGTGCTAGGGGGTACTCCTACAATGAGCAGTTCTTC
>NA|many|TRBV28|TRBJ2-7
CASSLNSYEQYF
TGTGCCAGCAGTTTAAACTCCTACGAGCAGTACTTC
>TRBD1|many|TRBV11-2|TRBJ2-1
CASSSHTGVSSYNEQFF
TGTGCCAGCAGCTCGCATACAGGGGTGAGCTCCTACAATGAGCAGTTCTTC
>TRBD1|many|TRBV28|TRBJ1-5
CASRYRGYNQPQHF
TGTGCCAGCAGGTACAGGGGTTACAATCAGCCCCAGCATTTT
>TRBD1|few|TRBV2|TRBJ1-5
CASREVQGVGNQPQHF
TGTGCCAGCAGGGAAGTACAGGGGGTCGGCAATCAGCCCCAGCATTTT
>TRBD2|many|TRBV29-1|TRBJ2-1
CSVEGPREGLSYNEQFF
TGCAGCGTTGAAGGTCCGCGGGAGGGCCTTTCCTACAATGAGCAGTTCTTC
>TRBD1|few|TRBV5-4|TRBJ2-1
CAIRGTGAHEQFF
TGTGCCATTAGGGGGACAGGGGCCCATGAGCAGTTCTTC